These 15 T cell receptor beta chains were sequenced from one sample in a study of identical twins. MiXCR, applied by TCRdb to the 5' RACE reads, yields one record per CDR3 protein. This table holds 450,000 or so distinct CDR3 sequences, less than 20% found once. Input material: naive T cells sorted from blood. The receptors originated from a man aged 50 to 59 in good health.

This clonotype was seen more than once but under ten times. The chain links TRBV12-3 or TRBV12-4 to TRBJ1-1, with no clear D. This CDR3 has 13 residues. The V end lost 2 bases, the J end lost 1 base, and 5 bases lay between the germline ends. Here the CDR3 DNA reads TGTGCCAGCAGTTTAATTGCGAACACTGAAGCTTTCTTT. As protein: CASSLIANTEAFF.

V usage is TRBV20-1 and J usage is TRBJ2-7; TRBD1 agrees at 7 bases. Per the germline V gene, CDR1 is DFQATT and CDR2 is SNEGSKA (reference sequence). This CDR3 has 15 residues. The ends lost 0 bases at V and 1 base at J; junction bases unmatched: 6. The CDR3, as DNA: TGCAGTGCTAGAGAGTGGGACAGCCCTTCCTACGAGCAGTACTTC. It specifies CSAREWDSPSYEQYF.

The chain uses TRBV29-1 and TRBJ1-2; D remains ambiguous. The CDR3 is 11 amino acids. Trimming pared 4 bases from V and 7 bases from J, leaving 10 bases between. CDR1 and CDR2 (germline): SQVTM, ANQGSEA. The CDR3 is CSVGHQSGYTF. In DNA, the CDR3 is TGCAGCGTTGGGCACCAGAGTGGCTACACCTTC. Drawing the rest from reference TRBV29-1 and TRBJ1-2, the complete variable domain is SAVISQKPSRDICQRGTSLTIQCQVDSQVTMMFWYRQQPGQSLTLIATANQGSEATYESGFVIDKFPISRPNLTFSTLTVSNMSPEDSSIYLCSVGHQSGYTFGSGTRLTVV.

There are a few counts of this clonotype. V gene TRBV5-1 combines with J gene TRBJ2-1; TRBD1 or TRBD2 may be the D gene (6 bases each). Germline V lookup: CDR1 SGHRS, CDR2 YFSETQ. This CDR3 has 15 residues. The V end lost 0 bases, the J end lost 9 bases, and 16 bases lay between the germline ends. The CDR3 loop reads CASSLDTGARGEQFF. DNA of the CDR3: TGCGCCAGCAGCTTGGATACGGGGGCGCGAGGTGAGCAGTTCTTC.

V usage is TRBV10-3 and J usage is TRBJ2-3; D unresolved. The V end was cut by 6 bases, the J end by 2 bases, with 12 bases between. CDR1 is ENHRY, CDR2 SYGVKD, per germline. The CDR3 loop spans 14 amino acids. The CDR3 bases are TGTGCCATCAGACTTCAAAGGGACACAGATACGCAGTATTTT. It translates to CAIRLQRDTDTQYF.

In its sample, this clonotype was seen many times. This chain joins TRBV20-1 and TRBJ2-2, with D possibly being TRBD2 (6 bases). CDR3 length equals 16 residues. Trimming cost V 3 bases and J 6 bases, with 20 bases left between them. Per the germline V gene, CDR1 is DFQATT and CDR2 is SNEGSKA (reference sequence). The CDR3 spells CSARGLAAVGPGELFF. CDR3 sequence (DNA): TGCAGTGCTAGGGGACTCGCTGCTGTAGGTCCCGGGGAGCTGTTTTTT.

For the CDR3, the DNA is TGTGCCAGCAGCTTTCAACAGGGGGCCTCAGATACGCAGTATTTT. The encoded protein is CASSFQQGASDTQYF. This chain uses TRBV7-2 with TRBJ2-3; 9 bases fit TRBD1. From germline, CDR1 is SGHTA and CDR2 FQGNSA. The CDR3 has 15 residues. The V segment lost 3 bases and the J segment 4 bases; nucleotides outside the gene matches: 5.

This clonotype occurred a few times. The CDR3 DNA reads TGCAGTGCTAGAGATGGGGCGGGCAGGGCCCTCCAAGAGACCCAGTACTTC. It encodes CSARDGAGRALQETQYF. J is TRBJ2-5 and V is TRBV20-1; the D gene could be TRBD1 or TRBD2 (5 bases each). Germline V CDR1 and CDR2: DFQATT, SNEGSKA (reference sequence). Trimming cost V 0 bases and J 1 base, with 18 bases left between them. This CDR3 is built from 17 residues.

This chain links TRBV24-1 with TRBJ2-2; D is undetermined. Germline lookup yields CDR1 KGHDR and CDR2 SFDVKD. Trimming took 5 bases from V and 0 from J, leaving 6 bases between them. The CDR3 is 14 residues long. CDR3 region: CATSGDPNTGELFF. CDR3 coding DNA: TGTGCCACCAGTGGTGACCCGAACACCGGGGAGCTGTTTTTT.

The V call is TRBV4-3, the J call TRBJ1-6; D is undetermined. The CDR3 has 16 amino acids. V was shortened by 7 bases and J by 0 bases, with 13 bases between the two germline ends. Per germline, CDR1 LGHNA and CDR2 YSLEER. This CDR3 is CASKTSLISYNSPLHF. The DNA for the CDR3 is TGCGCCAGCAAAACCAGCCTAATCTCCTATAATTCACCCCTCCACTTT.

For this clonotype: This could be a read error, since a much larger clone is one nucleotide away. The chain joins TRBV6-2 or TRBV6-3 to TRBJ2-1; D unclear. V dropped 0 bases and J dropped 9 bases, with 3 bases sitting between them. The CDR3 is 11 amino acids. Germline CDR1 is MNHEY and CDR2 is SVGEGT. CDR3 bases: TGTGCCAGCAGTTACTCGAGTGAGCAGTTCTTC. Its protein product is CASSYSSEQFF.

The sample holds many counts of this clonotype. The rearrangement joins TRBV7-9 to TRBJ2-1; D is undetermined. There are 12 residues in the CDR3. Between the trimmed V and J ends, which lost 5 bases and 6 bases, there was a span of 8 bases. Germline V CDR1 and CDR2: SEHNR, FQNEAQ (reference sequence). The CDR3 region has the DNA TGTGCCAGCAGCACGGCGACCAATGAGCAGTTCTTC. Protein: CASSTATNEQFF. Filled out from reference TRBV7-9 and TRBJ2-1, the complete variable domain reads DTGVSQNPRHKITKRGQNVTFRCDPISEHNRLYWYRQTLGQGPEFLTYFQNEAQLEKSRLLSDRFSAERPKGSFSTLEIQRTEQGDSAMYLCASSTATNEQFFGPGTRLTVL.

V is TRBV6-1 and J is TRBJ2-5; D may be TRBD2 (5 bases). Germline V CDR1 and CDR2: MNHNS, SASEGT. V shed 6 bases and J shed 5 bases, with 16 bases lying between them. The CDR3 sequence is 14 residues long. This chain's CDR3 is CASSPPGWEETQYF. For the CDR3, the DNA is TGTGCCAGCAGCCCTCCCGGATGGGAGGAGACCCAGTACTTC.

This clonotype has just a few counts. A read error is possible here, since a much larger clone lies one base away. The CDR3: CSVGIDTQYF. CDR3 nucleotide sequence: TGCAGCGTTGGAATAGATACGCAGTATTTT. The chain joins TRBV29-1 to TRBJ2-3; D ambiguous. CDR1 and CDR2 from the germline V gene are SQVTM and ANQGSEA. V shed 4 bases and J shed 5 bases, with 4 bases lying between them. This CDR3 region has 10 residues.

This clonotype was detected a few times. The rearrangement joins TRBV30 to TRBJ2-7, with D tentatively TRBD2 (6 bases). The CDR3 loop spans 15 amino acids. Germline lookup yields CDR1 GTSNPN and CDR2 SVGIG (reference sequence). V lost 3 bases and J 0 bases, leaving 15 bases between the germline ends. The CDR3, as DNA: TGTGCCTGGAGGACCGGGACTGGGAGCTCCTACGAGCAGTACTTC. It translates to CAWRTGTGSSYEQYF.